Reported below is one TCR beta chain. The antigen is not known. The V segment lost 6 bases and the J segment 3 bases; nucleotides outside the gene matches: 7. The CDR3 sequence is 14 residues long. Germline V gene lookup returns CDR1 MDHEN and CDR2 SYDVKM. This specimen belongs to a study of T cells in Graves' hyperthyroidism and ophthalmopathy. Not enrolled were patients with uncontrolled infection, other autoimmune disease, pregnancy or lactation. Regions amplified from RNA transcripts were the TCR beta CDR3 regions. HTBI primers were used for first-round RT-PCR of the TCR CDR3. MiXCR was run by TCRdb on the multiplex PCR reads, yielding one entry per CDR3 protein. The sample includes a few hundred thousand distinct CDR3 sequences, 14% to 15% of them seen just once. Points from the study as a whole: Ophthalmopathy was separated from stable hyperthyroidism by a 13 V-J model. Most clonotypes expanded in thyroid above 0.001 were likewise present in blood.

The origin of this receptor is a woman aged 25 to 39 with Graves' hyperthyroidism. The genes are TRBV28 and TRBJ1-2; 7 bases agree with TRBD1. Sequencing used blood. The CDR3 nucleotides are TGTGCCAGCAGGCTGCCTACAGGGGACTATGGCTACACCTTC. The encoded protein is CASRLPTGDYGYTF.